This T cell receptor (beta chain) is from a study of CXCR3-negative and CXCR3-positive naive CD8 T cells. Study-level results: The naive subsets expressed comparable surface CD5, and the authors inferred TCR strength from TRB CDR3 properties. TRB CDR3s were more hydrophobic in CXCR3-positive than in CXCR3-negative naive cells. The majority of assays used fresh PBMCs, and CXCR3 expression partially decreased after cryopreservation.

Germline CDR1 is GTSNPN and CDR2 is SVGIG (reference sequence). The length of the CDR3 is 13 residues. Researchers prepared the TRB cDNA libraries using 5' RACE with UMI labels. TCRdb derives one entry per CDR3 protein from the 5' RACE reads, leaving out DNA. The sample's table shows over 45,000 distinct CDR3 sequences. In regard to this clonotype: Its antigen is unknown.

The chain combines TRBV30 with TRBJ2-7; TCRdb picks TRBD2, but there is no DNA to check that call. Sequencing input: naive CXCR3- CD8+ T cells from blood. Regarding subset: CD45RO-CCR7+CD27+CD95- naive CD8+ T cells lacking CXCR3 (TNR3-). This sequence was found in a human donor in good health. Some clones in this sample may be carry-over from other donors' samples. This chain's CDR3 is CAWRPGLAGEQYF.